Presented here are 16 T cell receptor beta chains from one specimen sequenced in a study of shared clonotypes between healthy human individuals. TCRdb keeps only in-frame clones here, not all; method: immunoSEQ multiplex PCR. The table lists about 2.3 million clones, about 92% of them singletons, with 0.35% to 0.45% in the top ten. Input material: naive CD4+ T cells from PBMCs. Subset: CD45RA+ positively selected. The source is a man aged 18 to 29 in good health. Some clones in this sample may be carry-over from other donors' samples.

The chain recombines TRBV2 with TRBJ1-2; D is undetermined. V was clipped by 6 bases and J by 12 bases, with 5 bases between them. Germline V gene sequence: CDR1 SNHLY, CDR2 FYNNEI. This CDR3 has 8 amino acids. CDR3 in DNA: TGTGCCAGCAGCGGCAACACCTTC. This codes for CASSGNTF.

As to this clone: This specimen includes other DNA sequences encoding the same CDR3. The V call is TRBV4-3, the J call TRBJ2-7, with D unclear. The ends were cut back, 0 bases at V and 3 bases at J, with 6 bases in the middle. Germline V CDR1 and CDR2: LGHNA, YSLEER. The CDR3 sequence is 13 residues long. CDR3 loop: CASSQDVSYEQYF. CDR3 nucleotides: TGCGCCAGCAGCCAAGATGTAAGCTACGAGCAGTACTTC.

The chain is built from TRBV4-2 and TRBJ2-7; D tentatively reads TRBD1 or TRBD2 (5 bases each). The CDR3 sequence is 16 residues long. Trimming pared 0 bases from V and 1 base from J, leaving 13 bases between. Germline CDR1 and CDR2: LGHNA and YNFKEQ. The CDR3 DNA follows: TGTGCCAGCAGCCAAGAAATTGGGGACCTGTCCTACGAGCAGTACTTC. Encoded protein: CASSQEIGDLSYEQYF.

This clone was recorded once. The rearrangement uses TRBV18 and TRBJ2-3, with 7 positions matching TRBD2. Germline CDR1 KGHSH, CDR2 LQKENI. The CDR3 totals 14 residues. V lost 4 bases, J lost 5 bases, and 6 bases stayed unmatched. For the CDR3, the DNA is TGTGCCAGCTCACTGGGACTAAGTGGAGATACGCAGTATTTT. Translating it yields CASSLGLSGDTQYF. Full variable domain (missing parts from reference TRBV18 and TRBJ2-3): NAGVMQNPRHLVRRRGQEARLRCSPMKGHSHVYWYRQLPEEGLKFMVYLQKENIIDESGMPKERFSAEFPKEGPSILRIQQVVRGDSAAYFCASSLGLSGDTQYFGPGTRLTVL.

This rearrangement joins TRBV5-1 to TRBJ2-7; tentatively, D is TRBD1 or TRBD2 (5 bases each). Germline V lookup: CDR1 SGHRS, CDR2 YFSETQ. Trimming pared 4 bases from V and 5 bases from J, leaving 19 bases between. This CDR3 region has 15 residues. CDR3 sequence reads: CASSLGRFQGDEQYF. The DNA for the CDR3 is TGCGCCAGCAGCCTAGGCCGCTTCCAGGGAGACGAGCAGTACTTC. The full variable domain, rest sourced from reference TRBV5-1 and TRBJ2-7, is KAGVTQTPRYLIKTRGQQVTLSCSPISGHRSVSWYQQTPGQGLQFLFEYFSETQRNKGNFPGRFSGRQFSNSRSEMNVSTLELGDSALYLCASSLGRFQGDEQYFGPGTRLTVT.

The chain is built from TRBV4-3 and TRBJ2-2; no reliable D call. Per the germline V gene, CDR1 is LGHNA and CDR2 is YSLEER. V gave up 1 base and J gave up 1 base, with 7 bases separating them. The CDR3 spans 15 residues. The CDR3 bases are TGCGCCAGCAGCCAAGTTTTCCGGAACACCGGGGAGCTGTTTTTT. Protein sequence: CASSQVFRNTGELFF.

This chain connects TRBV12-2 to TRBJ1-1; the D call TRBD1 from the table was never checked on the DNA. TRBV12-2 represents a pseudogene. This CDR3 comprises 15 residues. CDR3: CASRINGTGHTEAFF. CDR3 nucleotide sequence: TGTGCAAGTCGTATAAACGGGACAGGGCACACTGAAGCTTTCTTT.

The V call is TRBV11-2, the J call TRBJ2-3, with a possible D match to TRBD2 (5 bases). The CDR3 length is 15 residues. CDR1 and CDR2 (germline): SGHAT, FQNNGV. Trimming cost V 7 bases and J 1 base, with 15 bases left between them. CDR3 protein: CASTPGWARTDTQYF. CDR3 DNA: TGTGCCAGCACCCCGGGGTGGGCTCGCACAGATACGCAGTATTTT.

This clone has just a few counts. The chain couples TRBV28 to TRBJ1-1, with TRBD1 identical over 7 bases. CDR1 and CDR2 (germline): MDHEN, SYDVKM. This CDR3 is 15 amino acids long. Trimming took 6 bases from V and 8 from J; bases not matched to a gene: 15. CDR3 protein: CASSQTGVFRAEAFF. In DNA, the CDR3 is TGTGCCAGCAGCCAAACAGGGGTTTTTAGGGCAGAAGCTTTCTTT.

The V gene is TRBV20-1, the J gene TRBJ1-5; D remains unclear. Germline V CDR1 and CDR2: DFQATT, SNEGSKA (reference sequence). V was pared by 5 bases and J by 7 bases, with 9 bases between. The CDR3 is 11 residues long. CDR3 amino acids: CSASPGQPQHF. In DNA, the CDR3 is TGCAGTGCTTCGCCTGGACAGCCCCAGCATTTT.

The chain recombines TRBV28 with TRBJ1-5; D perhaps matches TRBD1 (5 bases). In germline, CDR1 is MDHEN, CDR2 SYDVKM. V dropped 4 bases and J dropped 4 bases, with 11 bases sitting between them. This CDR3 contains 14 residues. CDR3 residues: CASSSRELNQPQHF. Here the CDR3 DNA reads TGTGCCAGCAGTTCCAGGGAGTTGAATCAGCCCCAGCATTTT. Complete variable domain (other parts from reference TRBV28 and TRBJ1-5): DVKVTQSSRYLVKRTGEKVFLECVQDMDHENMFWYRQDPGLGLRLIYFSYDVKMKEKGDIPEGYSVSREKKERFSLILESASTNQTSMYLCASSSRELNQPQHFGDGTRLSIL.

The chain recombines TRBV28 with TRBJ1-5, with D possibly TRBD1 on 6 matching bases. Trimming removed 2 bases at V and 2 bases at J, with 13 bases between. Germline loops: CDR1 MDHEN, CDR2 SYDVKM. The CDR3 is 16 residues long. The CDR3 here is CASSLRQGMGNQPQHF. The DNA of the CDR3 is TGTGCCAGCAGTTTAAGGCAGGGGATGGGCAATCAGCCCCAGCATTTT.

Concerning this clone: This sample also contains other DNA sequences that code for the same CDR3. The genes are TRBV18 and TRBJ1-1; maybe TRBD1 (6 bases). Trimming took 4 bases from V and 1 from J, leaving 7 bases between them. This CDR3 is 13 amino acids long. CDR1 and CDR2 (germline): KGHSH, LQKENI. The CDR3 sequence: CASSQGGNTEAFF. CDR3 DNA: TGTGCCAGCTCACAAGGGGGGAACACTGAAGCTTTCTTT. Full variable domain (rest looked up from reference TRBV18 and TRBJ1-1): NAGVMQNPRHLVRRRGQEARLRCSPMKGHSHVYWYRQLPEEGLKFMVYLQKENIIDESGMPKERFSAEFPKEGPSILRIQQVVRGDSAAYFCASSQGGNTEAFFGQGTRLTVV.

The chain carries TRBV5-1 and TRBJ2-7; D gene unclear. V was pared by 0 bases and J by 1 base, with 11 bases between. Germline V gene data show CDR1 as SGHRS and CDR2 as YFSETQ. The CDR3 consists of 15 residues. The CDR3 spells CASSLGVVESYEQYF. CDR3 bases: TGCGCCAGCAGCTTGGGGGTTGTCGAATCCTACGAGCAGTACTTC.

J is TRBJ1-1 and V is TRBV5-6; D uncertain. Trimming took off 6 bases at V and 1 base at J, with 16 bases between the two ends. From germline, CDR1 is SGHDT and CDR2 YYEEEE. CDR3 length equals 15 residues. The CDR3 region is CASKGRQRPNTEAFF. As DNA, the CDR3 is TGTGCCAGCAAGGGCCGACAACGACCGAACACTGAAGCTTTCTTT.

V and J are TRBV11-2 and TRBJ2-3; D might be TRBD1 (6 bases). The germline gives CDR1 SGHAT, CDR2 FQNNGV. The ends were cut back, 3 bases at V and 0 bases at J, with 10 bases in the middle. This CDR3 comprises 15 residues. CDR3 protein: CASSFIRGSTDTQYF. The CDR3 DNA reads TGTGCCAGCAGCTTCATCAGGGGTAGCACAGATACGCAGTATTTT. Based on the CDR3 plus reference TRBV11-2 and TRBJ2-3, the full variable domain is EAGVAQSPRYKIIEKRQSVAFWCNPISGHATLYWYQQILGQGPKLLIQFQNNGVVDDSQLPKDRFSAERLKGVDSTLKIQPAKLEDSAVYLCASSFIRGSTDTQYFGPGTRLTVL.